Listed below are T cell receptor beta chains from one sample, sequenced in a study of blood T cell repertoires in COVID-19. Assay used: immunoSEQ multiplex PCR; TCRdb lists only in-frame clones, some missing. The top ten clones hold approximately 2.1% of a sample with 200,000 to 250,000 clones, 86% of them seen once. The sample was PBMCs or T cells enriched from blood (not recorded which). The receptors shown here come from a woman aged 45-65 years who had recovered from COVID-19. The CDR3 runs from the conserved cysteine through the conserved F or W. The D gene is left open where the match is weak. For some rows the clone size is stated as once, few or many, or as a class when expanded; others skip it.

v_call: TRBV14
clone_size: -
d_call: -
j_call: TRBJ2-2
cdr3_aa: CASSPSGRAYTGELFF
cdr3_nt: TGTGCCAGCAGCCCGTCGGGCAGGGCATACACCGGGGAGCTGTTTTTT

v_call: TRBV19
clone_size: -
d_call: TRBD2
j_call: TRBJ2-7
cdr3_aa: CATGTSGGSAYEQYF
cdr3_nt: TGTGCCACCGGGACTAGCGGGGGTTCCGCCTACGAGCAGTACTTC

v_call: TRBV27
clone_size: -
d_call: TRBD2
j_call: TRBJ2-1
cdr3_aa: CASSLPSTSGYNEQFF
cdr3_nt: TGTGCCAGCAGTTTACCCTCGACTAGCGGCTACAATGAGCAGTTCTTC

v_call: TRBV27
clone_size: few
d_call: TRBD1
j_call: TRBJ1-2
cdr3_aa: CASSPLQGENYGYTF
cdr3_nt: TGTGCCAGCAGTCCACTACAGGGGGAAAACTATGGCTACACCTTC

v_call: TRBV5-1
clone_size: -
d_call: TRBD2
j_call: TRBJ2-3
cdr3_aa: CASSLLVAGPSTDTQYF
cdr3_nt: TGCGCCAGCAGCTTGTTGGTAGCGGGACCTAGCACAGATACGCAGTATTTT

v_call: TRBV2
clone_size: -
d_call: -
j_call: TRBJ1-6
cdr3_aa: CASSERGTYNSPLHF
cdr3_nt: TGTGCCAGCAGTGAACGGGGTACCTATAATTCACCCCTCCACTTT

v_call: TRBV5-3
clone_size: -
d_call: TRBD2
j_call: TRBJ2-1
cdr3_aa: CARSIIQLAGPPPGNEQFF
cdr3_nt: TGTGCCAGAAGCATAATCCAACTAGCGGGACCTCCACCAGGCAATGAGCAGTTCTTC

v_call: TRBV30
clone_size: -
d_call: TRBD1
j_call: TRBJ1-5
cdr3_aa: CAWRAPGQGPNQPQHF
cdr3_nt: TGTGCCTGGAGGGCGCCGGGACAGGGCCCTAATCAACCCCAGCATTTT

v_call: TRBV7-3
clone_size: -
d_call: -
j_call: TRBJ1-5
cdr3_aa: CASRPTNHSNQPQHF
cdr3_nt: TGTGCCAGCAGACCAACTAACCATAGCAATCAGCCCCAGCATTTT

v_call: TRBV5-6
clone_size: -
d_call: TRBD1
j_call: TRBJ1-4
cdr3_aa: CASSMWTGVGLRDEKLFF
cdr3_nt: TGTGCCAGCAGCATGTGGACAGGGGTGGGATTACGGGATGAAAAACTGTTTTTT

v_call: TRBV28
clone_size: few
d_call: TRBD1
j_call: TRBJ1-4
cdr3_aa: CATLQGRQKLFF
cdr3_nt: TGTGCCACCTTACAGGGGAGGCAAAAACTGTTTTTT

v_call: TRBV7-9
clone_size: -
d_call: -
j_call: TRBJ2-7
cdr3_aa: CASEGGHSYEQYF
cdr3_nt: TGTGCCAGCGAGGGCGGGCACTCCTACGAGCAGTACTTC

v_call: TRBV6-5
clone_size: -
d_call: TRBD1
j_call: TRBJ1-2
cdr3_aa: CASSYSGQGRDGYTF
cdr3_nt: TGTGCCAGCAGTTACTCGGGACAGGGAAGGGATGGCTACACCTTC

v_call: TRBV6-5
clone_size: -
d_call: TRBD1
j_call: TRBJ1-1
cdr3_aa: CATRTGDIRSTEAFF
cdr3_nt: TGTGCCACCCGGACAGGGGATATCAGGAGCACTGAAGCTTTCTTT

v_call: TRBV5-1
clone_size: once
d_call: -
j_call: TRBJ1-1
cdr3_aa: CASNPPGGGNTEAFF
cdr3_nt: TGCGCCAGCAACCCTCCTGGAGGAGGGAACACTGAAGCTTTCTTT

v_call: TRBV25-1
clone_size: -
d_call: -
j_call: TRBJ2-1
cdr3_aa: CASSESQNYNEQFF
cdr3_nt: TGTGCCAGCAGTGAATCTCAGAACTACAATGAGCAGTTCTTC

v_call: TRBV29-1
clone_size: -
d_call: TRBD2
j_call: TRBJ2-7
cdr3_aa: CSAGTRAYEQYF
cdr3_nt: TGCAGCGCCGGGACTAGGGCCTACGAGCAGTACTTC

v_call: TRBV28
clone_size: -
d_call: -
j_call: TRBJ2-3
cdr3_aa: CASRGGGDTQYF
cdr3_nt: TGTGCCAGCAGGGGAGGGGGAGATACGCAGTATTTT

v_call: TRBV5-4
clone_size: -
d_call: TRBD2
j_call: TRBJ2-7
cdr3_aa: CASSLVKAGGYYEQYF
cdr3_nt: TGTGCCAGCAGCTTGGTTAAGGCGGGAGGATACTACGAGCAGTACTTC

v_call: TRBV3-1/TRBV3-2
clone_size: once
d_call: TRBD1
j_call: TRBJ2-1
cdr3_aa: CASSQGQGEDYNEQFF
cdr3_nt: TGTGCCAGCAGCCAGGGACAGGGGGAAGACTACAATGAGCAGTTCTTC

v_call: TRBV24-1
clone_size: -
d_call: -
j_call: TRBJ2-7
cdr3_aa: CATSGAGNSYEQYF
cdr3_nt: TGTGCCACCAGTGGAGCCGGGAACTCCTACGAGCAGTACTTC

v_call: TRBV12-3/TRBV12-4
clone_size: -
d_call: -
j_call: TRBJ2-7
cdr3_aa: CASSLSYYEQYF
cdr3_nt: TGTGCCAGCAGTTTAAGCTATTACGAGCAGTACTTC

v_call: TRBV30
clone_size: -
d_call: TRBD2
j_call: TRBJ2-5
cdr3_aa: CAWTPGLAGGGGTQYF
cdr3_nt: TGTGCCTGGACCCCGGGACTAGCGGGAGGGGGCGGGACCCAGTACTTC

v_call: TRBV27
clone_size: -
d_call: TRBD2
j_call: TRBJ2-1
cdr3_aa: CASSLRLAGVYNEQFF
cdr3_nt: TGTGCCAGCAGTTTACGACTAGCGGGGGTCTACAATGAGCAGTTCTTC

v_call: TRBV6-5
clone_size: -
d_call: TRBD2
j_call: TRBJ2-2
cdr3_aa: CASSYYSGRAGELFF
cdr3_nt: TGTGCCAGCAGTTACTATTCAGGGAGGGCCGGGGAGCTGTTTTTT

v_call: TRBV2
clone_size: -
d_call: -
j_call: TRBJ1-4
cdr3_aa: CASSGREWDEKLFF
cdr3_nt: TGTGCCAGCAGTGGGAGGGAGTGGGATGAAAAACTGTTTTTT

v_call: TRBV28
clone_size: -
d_call: TRBD2
j_call: TRBJ2-5
cdr3_aa: CASTPGGNRETQYF
cdr3_nt: TGTGCCAGCACCCCGGGGGGAAATCGGGAGACCCAGTACTTC

v_call: TRBV6-5
clone_size: -
d_call: TRBD2
j_call: TRBJ2-7
cdr3_aa: CATFGLAGHYEQYF
cdr3_nt: TGTGCCACCTTCGGACTAGCGGGACACTACGAGCAGTACTTC

v_call: TRBV18
clone_size: -
d_call: -
j_call: TRBJ1-1
cdr3_aa: CASSPDRTNTEAFF
cdr3_nt: TGTGCCAGCTCACCAGACAGAACGAACACTGAAGCTTTCTTT

v_call: TRBV6-2/TRBV6-3
clone_size: -
d_call: TRBD1
j_call: TRBJ2-5
cdr3_aa: CASSPYTGEETQYF
cdr3_nt: TGTGCCAGCAGTCCATACACAGGGGAAGAGACCCAGTACTTC

v_call: TRBV5-4
clone_size: -
d_call: TRBD1
j_call: TRBJ1-1
cdr3_aa: CASSHRQGSGTEAFF
cdr3_nt: TGTGCCAGCAGCCACAGACAGGGGTCTGGCACTGAAGCTTTCTTT

v_call: TRBV21-1
clone_size: -
d_call: -
j_call: TRBJ2-3
cdr3_aa: CASSTGELKLRSTDTQYF
cdr3_nt: TGTGCCAGCAGCACTGGGGAGCTGAAATTACGAAGCACAGATACGCAGTATTTT

v_call: TRBV12-5
clone_size: -
d_call: -
j_call: TRBJ2-3
cdr3_aa: CASGLSQGGNTQYF
cdr3_nt: TGTGCTAGTGGTTTGTCCCAGGGGGGAAATACGCAGTATTTT

v_call: TRBV19
clone_size: -
d_call: TRBD2
j_call: TRBJ2-7
cdr3_aa: CASSMSGREGSYEQYF
cdr3_nt: TGTGCCAGTAGTATGAGCGGGCGGGAGGGTAGCTACGAGCAGTACTTC

v_call: TRBV5-5
clone_size: -
d_call: TRBD2
j_call: TRBJ2-3
cdr3_aa: CASSLSLAGLIDTQYF
cdr3_nt: TGTGCCAGCAGCTTATCACTAGCGGGGTTGATAGATACGCAGTATTTT

v_call: TRBV2
clone_size: -
d_call: -
j_call: TRBJ1-6
cdr3_aa: CASTVDRRQSSYNSPLHF
cdr3_nt: TGTGCCAGCACCGTTGACAGGAGGCAAAGCTCCTATAATTCACCCCTCCACTTT

v_call: TRBV29-1
clone_size: once
d_call: -
j_call: TRBJ1-2
cdr3_aa: CSVEGTTPGSYGYTF
cdr3_nt: TGCAGCGTTGAAGGAACCACGCCAGGAAGCTATGGCTACACCTTC

v_call: TRBV7-2
clone_size: -
d_call: -
j_call: TRBJ1-1
cdr3_aa: CASSTHGGTEAFF
cdr3_nt: TGTGCCAGCAGCACGCACGGGGGAACTGAAGCTTTCTTT

v_call: TRBV4-2
clone_size: -
d_call: TRBD1
j_call: TRBJ1-2
cdr3_aa: CASSQEAGTADYGYTF
cdr3_nt: TGTGCCAGCAGCCAAGAGGCCGGGACAGCGGACTATGGCTACACCTTC

v_call: TRBV5-1
clone_size: once
d_call: TRBD1
j_call: TRBJ1-1
cdr3_aa: CASSRWTGGASAFF
cdr3_nt: TGCGCCAGCAGCCGATGGACAGGGGGCGCGTCAGCTTTCTTT

v_call: TRBV6-5
clone_size: once
d_call: TRBD2
j_call: TRBJ2-3
cdr3_aa: CASSTSGGTDTQYF
cdr3_nt: TGTGCCAGCAGCACTAGCGGGGGTACAGATACGCAGTATTTT

v_call: TRBV7-2
clone_size: few
d_call: TRBD2
j_call: TRBJ2-7
cdr3_aa: CASSLKRGLGSEQYF
cdr3_nt: TGTGCCAGCAGCTTAAAACGGGGACTAGGGTCTGAGCAGTACTTC

v_call: TRBV19
clone_size: -
d_call: -
j_call: TRBJ1-1
cdr3_aa: CASSIVGGAEEAFF
cdr3_nt: TGTGCCAGTAGTATAGTTGGAGGGGCGGAGGAAGCTTTCTTT

v_call: TRBV28
clone_size: -
d_call: -
j_call: TRBJ1-3
cdr3_aa: CASSFRRAGNTIYF
cdr3_nt: TGTGCCAGCAGTTTTCGCAGGGCTGGAAACACCATATATTTT

v_call: TRBV5-4
clone_size: -
d_call: TRBD2
j_call: TRBJ2-1
cdr3_aa: CASSPTSANYNEQFF
cdr3_nt: TGTGCCAGCAGCCCGACTAGCGCGAACTACAATGAGCAGTTCTTC

v_call: TRBV19
clone_size: -
d_call: -
j_call: TRBJ1-2
cdr3_aa: CASSMEQGPLGYGYTF
cdr3_nt: TGTGCCAGTAGTATGGAACAGGGTCCTCTTGGCTATGGCTACACCTTC

v_call: TRBV3-1/TRBV3-2
clone_size: -
d_call: -
j_call: TRBJ1-5
cdr3_aa: CASSQVAAAGQPQHF
cdr3_nt: TGTGCCAGCAGCCAAGTTGCGGCCGCTGGACAGCCCCAGCATTTT

v_call: TRBV3-1/TRBV3-2
clone_size: few
d_call: TRBD1
j_call: TRBJ2-6
cdr3_aa: CASSLSRDRAPGANVLTF
cdr3_nt: TGTGCCAGCAGCCTAAGCCGGGACAGGGCCCCTGGGGCCAACGTCCTGACTTTC

v_call: TRBV18
clone_size: -
d_call: -
j_call: TRBJ1-1
cdr3_aa: CASSPSQTEAFF
cdr3_nt: TGTGCCAGCTCACCGTCGCAGACTGAAGCTTTCTTT

v_call: TRBV6-5
clone_size: -
d_call: -
j_call: TRBJ1-2
cdr3_aa: CASSSILDTNYGYTF
cdr3_nt: TGTGCCAGCAGCTCCATCCTCGACACAAACTATGGCTACACCTTC